A selection of T cell receptor beta chains follows, all from one sample in a study of blood T cell repertoires in COVID-19. Using immunoSEQ multiplex PCR, the repertoire was profiled, and TCRdb retains in-frame clones only, with some absent. The sample lists about 110,000 clones; 88% were seen once. Material for sequencing was peripheral blood. These receptors originate from a man aged 50 or older with active or convalescent COVID-19. CDR3s include the opening cysteine and the closing phenylalanine or tryptophan. D genes are given only for firm matches. Some rows mark clone size as missing; the rest say once, few, many or name a class of expanded clone.

>TRBV19|.|.|TRBJ2-1
TGTGCCAGTAGTATAGCAGGCAGGAGGCATGAGCAGTTCTTC
CASSIAGRRHEQFF
>TRBV27|.|.|TRBJ1-2
TGTGCCAGCAGGGCCGGGGGTAACTATGGCTACACCTTC
CASRAGGNYGYTF
>TRBV12-3/TRBV12-4|TRBD1|.|TRBJ1-1
TGTGCCAGCAGTCTAGGGGGCCGAGGAGCTTTCTTT
CASSLGGRGAFF
>TRBV30|.|.|TRBJ1-3
TGTGCCTGGACCGGGAACTCTGGAAACACCATATATTTT
CAWTGNSGNTIYF
>TRBV6-2/TRBV6-3|TRBD1|.|TRBJ1-1
TGTGCCAGCAGTCCCCACCGGGACAGCGTCATGATCACTGAAGCTTTCTTT
CASSPHRDSVMITEAFF
>TRBV21-1|.|.|TRBJ1-5
TGTGCCAGCAGCCCAAATTGCGGACAGGTTAGCAATCAGCCCCAGCATTTT
CASSPNCGQVSNQPQHF
>TRBV14|TRBD2|.|TRBJ2-1
TGTGCCAGCAGCTCCCGACTAGCGGGAGGGGGCAATGAGCAGTTCTTC
CASSSRLAGGGNEQFF
>TRBV11-3|TRBD1|.|TRBJ2-7
TGTGCCAGCAGCGCAGGGGGAGATGAGCAGTACTTC
CASSAGGDEQYF
>TRBV20-1|.|once|TRBJ1-6
TGCAGTGCCAGGATAGCGGGGCCCCTCCACTTT
CSARIAGPLHF
>TRBV19|.|.|TRBJ1-2
TGTGCCAGTAGTACCATGGACAGAATCTATGGCTACACCTTC
CASSTMDRIYGYTF
>TRBV30|.|.|TRBJ2-5
TGTGCCTGGAGGGTCGGAGAGACCCAGTACTTC
CAWRVGETQYF
>TRBV5-8|TRBD1|.|TRBJ1-5
TGTGCCAGCAGCGGGGGACAGGGGTATCAGCCCCAGCATTTT
CASSGGQGYQPQHF
>TRBV5-1|TRBD2|.|TRBJ2-7
TGCGCCAGCAGCTTGGGTCTAGCGGATAACTCCTACGAGCAGTACTTC
CASSLGLADNSYEQYF
>TRBV3-1/TRBV3-2|TRBD1|.|TRBJ1-6
TGTGCCAGCAGCCTTGGACAGGGGAAGGCTTCACCCCTCCACTTT
CASSLGQGKASPLHF
>TRBV6-5|.|.|TRBJ1-3
.
CASSSSGQPGNTIYF
>TRBV11-2|TRBD1|many|TRBJ2-1
TGTGCCAGCAGCTTAGAGTCGACAGGGAGTAAGCAGTTCTTC
CASSLESTGSKQFF
>TRBV28|.|.|TRBJ1-4
TGTGCCAGCAGTTCCTCAGGGGCCGGTGAAAAACTGTTTTTT
CASSSSGAGEKLFF